The present TCR beta chain was sequenced within a study of shared clonotypes between healthy human individuals. Here immunoSEQ multiplex PCR was the method, and the copy in TCRdb shows in-frame clones only, minus some. The sample lists 600,000 to 750,000 clones, 60% to 80% occurring once. This clone was counted ten times or more. CDR1 ENHRY and CDR2 SYGVKD come from the germline V gene. This CDR3 is built from 15 residues. J lost 3 bases, V lost 2 bases, and 5 bases had no gene match. The sample was memory CD4+ T cells sorted from blood. The subset here: CD45RA-negative fraction. This chain links TRBV10-3 with TRBJ2-3; 7 positions agree with TRBD2. The TCR was taken from a woman in her twenties or thirties in good health. CDR3 sequence: CAISEDGGETDTQYF. The CDR3 nucleotides are TGTGCCATCAGTGAGGATGGGGGGGAAACAGATACGCAGTATTTT.